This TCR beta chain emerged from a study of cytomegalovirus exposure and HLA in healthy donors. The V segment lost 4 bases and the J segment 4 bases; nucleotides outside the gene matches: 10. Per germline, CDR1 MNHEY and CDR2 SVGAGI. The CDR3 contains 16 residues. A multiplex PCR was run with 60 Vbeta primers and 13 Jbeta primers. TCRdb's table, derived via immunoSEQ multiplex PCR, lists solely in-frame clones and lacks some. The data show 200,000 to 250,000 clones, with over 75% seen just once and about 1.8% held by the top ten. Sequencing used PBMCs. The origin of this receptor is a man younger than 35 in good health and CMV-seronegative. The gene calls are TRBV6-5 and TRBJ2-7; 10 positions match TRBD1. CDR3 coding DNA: TGTGCCAGCAGTTCCTCCTCCGGGACAGGGGTATACGAGCAGTACTTC. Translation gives CASSSSSGTGVYEQYF.